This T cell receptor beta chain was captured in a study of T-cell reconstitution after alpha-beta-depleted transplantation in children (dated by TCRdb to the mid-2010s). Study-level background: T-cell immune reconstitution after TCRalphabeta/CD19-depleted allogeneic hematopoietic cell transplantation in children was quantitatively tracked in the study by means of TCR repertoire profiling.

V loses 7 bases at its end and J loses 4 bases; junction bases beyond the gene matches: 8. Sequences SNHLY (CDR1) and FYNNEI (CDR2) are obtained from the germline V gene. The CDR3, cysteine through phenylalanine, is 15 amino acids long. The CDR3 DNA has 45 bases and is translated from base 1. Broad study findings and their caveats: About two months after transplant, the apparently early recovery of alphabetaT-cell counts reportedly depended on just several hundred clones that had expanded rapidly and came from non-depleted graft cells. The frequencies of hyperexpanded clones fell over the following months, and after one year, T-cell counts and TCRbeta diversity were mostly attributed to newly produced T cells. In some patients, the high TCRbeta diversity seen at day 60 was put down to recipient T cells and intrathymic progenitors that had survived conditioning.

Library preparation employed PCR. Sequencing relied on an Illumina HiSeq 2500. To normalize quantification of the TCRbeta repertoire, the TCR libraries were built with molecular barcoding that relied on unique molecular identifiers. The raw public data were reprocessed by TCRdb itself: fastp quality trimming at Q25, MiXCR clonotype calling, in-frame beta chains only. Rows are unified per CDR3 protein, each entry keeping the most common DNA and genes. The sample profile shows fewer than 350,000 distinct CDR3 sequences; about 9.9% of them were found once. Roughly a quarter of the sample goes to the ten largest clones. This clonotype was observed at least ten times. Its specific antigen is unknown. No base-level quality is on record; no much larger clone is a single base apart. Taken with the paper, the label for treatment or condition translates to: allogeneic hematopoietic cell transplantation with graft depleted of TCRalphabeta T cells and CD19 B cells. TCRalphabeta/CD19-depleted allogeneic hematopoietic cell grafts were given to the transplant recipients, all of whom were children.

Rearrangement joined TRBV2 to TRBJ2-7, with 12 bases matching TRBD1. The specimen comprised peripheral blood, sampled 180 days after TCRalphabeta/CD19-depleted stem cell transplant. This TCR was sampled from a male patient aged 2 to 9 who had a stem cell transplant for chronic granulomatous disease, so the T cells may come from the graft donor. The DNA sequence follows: TGTGCCAGCATTTTCCCGGGACAGGGGGCTTACGAGCAGTACTTC. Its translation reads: CASIFPGQGAYEQYF.